This T cell receptor beta chain was obtained from a study of post-analysis software for immune sequencing data. In regard to this clonotype: Its antigen is not known. This may arise from a read error, as a much more abundant clone is one base away.

Study findings and constraints: Compared with controls, patients showed significantly lower normalized Chao1 diversity. In patients, about 5 TRBV segments were more frequent than in controls, with TRBV5-6, TRBV5-1 and TRBV20-1 among them.

Every TCR beta cDNA library bore unique molecular identifiers. In TCRdb, the PCR reads were re-called with MiXCR into one record per CDR3 protein. This table has 250,000 to 300,000 distinct CDR3 sequences, around 34% appearing once. Trimming at V came to 1 base and at J to 7 bases, leaving 13 bases not matched to a gene. CDR3 size: 16 residues. Germline values: CDR1 DFQATT, CDR2 SNEGSKA (reference sequence). What was sequenced was blood. The V gene is TRBV20-1, the J gene TRBJ2-7, with 10 bases aligning to TRBD2. The TCR comes from a girl aged 10-17 years with multiple sclerosis. The CDR3 sequence is CSARGLAGASWGEQYF. The CDR3 bases are TGCAGTGCTAGAGGACTAGCGGGTGCCTCCTGGGGTGAGCAGTACTTC.